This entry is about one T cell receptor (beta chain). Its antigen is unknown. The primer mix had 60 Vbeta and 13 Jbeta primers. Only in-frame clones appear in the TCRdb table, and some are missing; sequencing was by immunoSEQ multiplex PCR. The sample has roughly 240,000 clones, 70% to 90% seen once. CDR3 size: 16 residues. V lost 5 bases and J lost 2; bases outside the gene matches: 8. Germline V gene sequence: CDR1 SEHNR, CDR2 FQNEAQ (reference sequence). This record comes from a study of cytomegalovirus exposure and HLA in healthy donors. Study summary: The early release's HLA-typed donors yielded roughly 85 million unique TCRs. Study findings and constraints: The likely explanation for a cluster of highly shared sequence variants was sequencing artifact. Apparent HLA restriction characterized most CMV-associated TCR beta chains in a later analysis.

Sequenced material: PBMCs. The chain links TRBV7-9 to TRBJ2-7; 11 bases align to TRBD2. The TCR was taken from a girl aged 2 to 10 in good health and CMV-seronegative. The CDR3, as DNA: TGTGCCAGCAGCCCCCTTGGGACTAGCGGACCCTACGAGCAGTACTTC. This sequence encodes CASSPLGTSGPYEQYF. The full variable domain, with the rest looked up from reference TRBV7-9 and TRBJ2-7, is DTGVSQNPRHKITKRGQNVTFRCDPISEHNRLYWYRQTLGQGPEFLTYFQNEAQLEKSRLLSDRFSAERPKGSFSTLEIQRTEQGDSAMYLCASSPLGTSGPYEQYFGPGTRLTVT.